Listed here are 20 T cell receptor beta chains from one sample, sequenced in a study of early T cells in non-severe SARS-CoV-2 infection. TCRdb reanalysed the 5' RACE reads using MiXCR and keeps one entry per CDR3 protein. The data contain tens of thousands of distinct CDR3 sequences, about 5% of them singletons. Sequencing input: whole blood. The receptors shown here come from an adult who was a healthcare worker with PCR-confirmed SARS-CoV-2 infection or an uninfected control (not recorded which).

This clonotype was counted ten times or more. This rearrangement joins TRBV6-6 to TRBJ2-2; D is unclear. Germline V gene sequence: CDR1 MNHNY, CDR2 SVGAGI (reference sequence). Between the trimmed V and J ends, which lost 4 bases and 1 base, there was a span of 7 bases. The CDR3 spans 14 residues. CDR3 DNA: TGTGCCAGCAGTTTACGGCAGAACACCGGGGAGCTGTTTTTT. Protein product: CASSLRQNTGELFF.

This clonotype was counted many times. The rearrangement links TRBV12-3 or TRBV12-4 to TRBJ2-2; 12 bases fit TRBD2. V dropped 1 base and J dropped 4; count of bases not matched to a gene: 4. The CDR3 loop spans 17 amino acids. Written as DNA, the CDR3 is TGTGCCAGCAGTTTAGGGCCTAGCGGGAGGGCCACCGGGGAGCTGTTTTTT. Translating gives CASSLGPSGRATGELFF.

This clonotype was seen many times. This chain connects TRBV7-9 to TRBJ1-2, with D unclear. Trimming removed 4 bases from V and 4 bases from J, with 13 bases in between. CDR1 is SEHNR and CDR2 is FQNEAQ in the germline V gene (reference sequence). CDR3 length equals 14 residues. The CDR3 here is CASSSASAGYGYTF. The CDR3 nucleotides read TGTGCCAGCAGCTCGGCTTCGGCGGGCTATGGCTACACCTTC.

This clonotype was seen repeatedly, ten times or more. This sequence joins TRBV9 and TRBJ1-3; TRBD1 aligns across 8 bases. CDR3 length equals 14 residues. After removal of 3 bases from V and 1 base from J, the junction contained 0 bases not matched to a gene. Germline CDR1 is SGDLS and CDR2 is YYNGEE. CDR3 DNA sequence: TGTGCCAGCAGCGGGACAGGGTCTGGAAACACCATATATTTT. Protein: CASSGTGSGNTIYF.

V usage is TRBV2 and J usage is TRBJ1-1; D is unresolved. CDR3 length: 15 amino acids. Trimming shortened V by 6 bases and J by 6 bases, and 20 bases separated the two germline ends. Germline-derived CDR1 and CDR2 are SNHLY and FYNNEI. The DNA for the CDR3 is TGTGCCAGCAGGTCCACCCCCGCCCCAGCCGCTGAAGCTTTCTTT. Amino acid sequence: CASRSTPAPAAEAFF.

This clonotype was picked up many times. CDR3 region: CASSLGTSRGWETQYF. CDR3 DNA: TGTGCCAGCAGCTTAGGGACTTCTAGGGGATGGGAGACCCAGTACTTC. The rearrangement joins TRBV7-9 to TRBJ2-5, with D perhaps given as TRBD1 or TRBD2 (5 bases each). V dropped 1 base and J dropped 5 bases, with 17 bases sitting between them. Per the germline V gene, CDR1 is SEHNR and CDR2 is FQNEAQ (reference sequence). The length of the CDR3 is 16 residues.

This clonotype was seen at least ten times. The chain employs TRBV7-9 and TRBJ1-1, with D unresolved. Germline V gives CDR1 SEHNR, CDR2 FQNEAQ (reference sequence). Trimming removed 5 bases at V and 7 bases at J, with 14 bases between. The CDR3 runs 13 residues. The DNA for the CDR3 is TGTGCCAGCAGCACGAACACGGGGTATGAAGCTTTCTTT. Protein: CASSTNTGYEAFF. The full variable domain, rest sourced from reference TRBV7-9 and TRBJ1-1, is DTGVSQNPRHKITKRGQNVTFRCDPISEHNRLYWYRQTLGQGPEFLTYFQNEAQLEKSRLLSDRFSAERPKGSFSTLEIQRTEQGDSAMYLCASSTNTGYEAFFGQGTRLTVV.

The table lists this clonotype with many counts. The chain recombines TRBV10-3 with TRBJ1-3; D is uncertain. CDR1 is ENHRY, CDR2 SYGVKD, per germline. The CDR3 is 16 amino acids. Trimming stripped 5 bases from V and 0 bases from J, with 14 bases between. The CDR3, as DNA: TGTGCCATCAGTTCAGACGGCTACATCTCTGGAAACACCATATATTTT. Residues: CAISSDGYISGNTIYF.

DNA of the CDR3: TGTGCCAGCAGCTTCCGCCTACAGGGCGCTGAAGCTTTCTTT. Translated, it gives CASSFRLQGAEAFF. The chain is built from TRBV7-3 and TRBJ1-1; a weak D match, TRBD1 (6 bases). Germline loops: CDR1 SGHTA, CDR2 FQGTGA. V lost 3 bases and J lost 6, with 14 bases in between. This CDR3 is 14 amino acids long.

This clonotype was found a few times. V and J are TRBV28 and TRBJ1-4; D gene unclear. This CDR3 region has 12 residues. V lost 1 base and J lost 6, with 3 bases in between. Germline V gene lookup returns CDR1 MDHEN and CDR2 SYDVKM. In DNA, the CDR3 is TGTGCCAGCAGTTTATCACATGAAAAACTGTTTTTT. Translation gives CASSLSHEKLFF.

The V gene is TRBV15, the J gene TRBJ1-1; D possibly corresponds to TRBD1 (6 bases). V gave up 11 bases and J gave up 1 base, with 20 bases separating them. There are 15 residues in the CDR3. Germline V lookup: CDR1 LNHNV, CDR2 YYDKDF (reference sequence). The CDR3 DNA reads as TGTGCCGCCATCCGCGCAGGGGCACAGAACACTGAAGCTTTCTTT. Residues: CAAIRAGAQNTEAFF.

This clonotype was observed at least ten times. This chain links TRBV19 with TRBJ2-7; 7 bases line up with TRBD1. Germline V lookup: CDR1 LNHDA, CDR2 SQIVND (reference sequence). This CDR3 has 14 amino acids. V trimming: 5 bases; J trimming: 7 bases; junction bases outside the gene matches: 11. CDR3 bases: TGTGCCAGTAGTCCCAAGACAGGGCATAATGAGCAGTACTTC. This translates into CASSPKTGHNEQYF.

This clonotype was seen at least ten times. The chain couples TRBV4-3 to TRBJ1-5; possibly TRBD1 for D (5 bases). Trimming removed 6 bases from V and 4 bases from J, with 13 bases in between. The CDR3 spans 14 residues. CDR1 LGHNA and CDR2 YSLEER come from the germline V gene. CDR3 DNA: TGCGCCAGCAGTCCGCAGGGAGTTAATCAGCCCCAGCATTTT. This gives the protein CASSPQGVNQPQHF.

In its sample, this clonotype was seen a few times. V usage is TRBV11-2 and J usage is TRBJ1-2; TRBD1 matches 8 bases. This CDR3 has 15 amino acids. Germline loops: CDR1 SGHAT, CDR2 FQNNGV. V dropped 0 bases and J dropped 4; count of bases not matched to a gene: 4. The CDR3 here is CASSLEGQGSYGYTF. CDR3 nucleotides: TGTGCCAGCAGCTTAGAAGGACAGGGCAGCTATGGCTACACCTTC.

This clonotype was seen at least ten times. The chain recombines TRBV18 with TRBJ1-1; D unclear. Germline CDR1 reads KGHSH; CDR2 reads LQKENI. The length of the CDR3 is 13 residues. Trimming removed 6 bases at V and 2 bases at J, with 10 bases between. The CDR3 is CASSTGLNTEAFF. For the CDR3, the DNA is TGTGCCAGCTCCACGGGTCTTAACACTGAAGCTTTCTTT.

This clonotype was seen ten or more times. The chain has TRBV9 and TRBJ1-1; D not resolved. Germline CDR1 is SGDLS and CDR2 is YYNGEE. The CDR3 is made up of 14 amino acids. Trimming left V 0 bases short and J 3 bases short, with 9 bases between. The CDR3 DNA reads TGTGCCAGCAGCGTAGATGTCAGCTACACTGAAGCTTTCTTT. Its protein is CASSVDVSYTEAFF. The full variable domain, with the rest looked up from reference TRBV9 and TRBJ1-1, is DSGVTQTPKHLITATGQRVTLRCSPRSGDLSVYWYQQSLDQGLQFLIQYYNGEERAKGNILERFSAQQFPDLHSELNLSSLELGDSALYFCASSVDVSYTEAFFGQGTRLTVV.

This clonotype was detected ten times or more. The chain uses TRBV5-6 and TRBJ2-7; 8 bases line up with TRBD2. After removal of 1 base from V and 2 bases from J, the junction contained 11 bases not matched to a gene. This CDR3 has 17 residues. The germline V gene encodes CDR1 SGHDT and CDR2 YYEEEE. CDR3 residues: CASSLFRAGGFAYEQYF. CDR3 DNA: TGTGCCAGCAGCTTGTTTCGCGCGGGAGGTTTTGCCTACGAGCAGTACTTC.

This clonotype occurred many times. V usage is TRBV9 and J usage is TRBJ2-1; D may be TRBD2 (5 bases). CDR3 length: 15 amino acids. The V and J ends lost 4 bases and 0 bases respectively, with 11 bases between them. The germline V gene encodes CDR1 SGDLS and CDR2 YYNGEE. CDR3 sequence reads: CASSPQGSSYNEQFF. Written as DNA, the CDR3 is TGTGCCAGCAGCCCCCAAGGGAGCTCCTACAATGAGCAGTTCTTC.

The rearrangement links TRBV18 to TRBJ1-1, with 8 bases matching TRBD1. From germline, CDR1 is KGHSH and CDR2 LQKENI. V shed 3 bases, J shed 10 bases, and the junction held 31 bases outside the gene matches. The CDR3 sequence is 21 residues long. The CDR3 nucleotides are TGTGCCAGCTCACCCGACCCACTTTCTGGACAGGGTAGGGAGAAATGGGAGACAGCTTTCTTT. This encodes CASSPDPLSGQGREKWETAFF.

The V call is TRBV12-3 or TRBV12-4, the J call TRBJ2-3, with TRBD2 matching 10 bases. The CDR3 has 17 residues. V shed 4 bases and J 5 bases; nucleotides not matched to a gene: 12. The CDR3: CASSSEGAGGRVDTQYF. CDR3 bases: TGTGCCAGCAGTTCCGAAGGAGCGGGGGGGCGGGTAGATACGCAGTATTTT.